This passage covers 9 T cell receptor beta chains from one sample sequenced in a study of vaccination and CD4 T cells after COVID-19. The Oncomine TCR Beta short-read assay was what sequenced the DNA obtained from cultured CD4+ T cells. In TCRdb, the PCR reads were re-called with MiXCR into one record per CDR3 protein. Of under 20,000 distinct CDR3 sequences in the sample, approximately 71% were seen once. Their antigens are not known. Treatment of the sample: roughly 10-day PBMC culture with coronavirus spike peptide pools or control peptides (ViraFEST assay). Sequencing was done on a sample of CD4+ T cells from blood, cultured in vitro. These receptors came from a human donor who had recovered from COVID-19.

The chain combines TRBV19 with TRBJ2-7; tentative D call: TRBD2 (5 bases). The CDR3 is 13 amino acids. Trimming took off 5 bases at V and 2 bases at J, with 10 bases between the two ends. Germline CDR1 and CDR2: LNHDA and SQIVND (reference sequence). CDR3 coding DNA: TGTGCCAGTAGTTCGAGGGAAACCTACGAGCAGTACTTC. Residues: CASSSRETYEQYF.

CDR3 loop: CASSIDLGGASIFASGANVLTF. As DNA, the CDR3 is TGTGCCAGTAGTATAGATCTTGGAGGGGCCTCCATCTTTGCCTCTGGGGCCAACGTCCTGACTTTC. The chain links TRBV19 to TRBJ2-6; D possibly corresponds to TRBD2 (6 bases). Germline V CDR1 and CDR2: LNHDA, SQIVND (reference sequence). CDR3 length: 22 amino acids. Trimming left V 0 bases short and J 0 bases short, with 24 bases between.

This clonotype was seen only a few times. This chain links TRBV20-1 with TRBJ1-1; no clear D. Per the germline V gene, CDR1 is DFQATT and CDR2 is SNEGSKA (reference sequence). Deletions cut 6 bases from V and 0 bases from J, with 11 bases between. This CDR3 is built from 13 residues. This CDR3 reads CSAHAPVNTEAFF. CDR3 DNA sequence: TGCAGTGCCCATGCCCCTGTGAACACTGAAGCTTTCTTT.

By proportion, this clonotype is large (0.1 to 1%). This rearrangement joins TRBV7-2 to TRBJ2-7, with D possibly TRBD2 on 5 matching bases. V lost 3 bases to trimming and J lost 3 bases, with 9 bases between them. The CDR3 spans 13 residues. Germline-derived CDR1 and CDR2 are SGHTA and FQGNSA. The CDR3 region has the DNA TGTGCCAGCAGCTTCGGACTGAACTACGAGCAGTACTTC. This codes for CASSFGLNYEQYF.

The chain employs TRBV28 and TRBJ2-5; D remains unclear. Deletions cut 4 bases from V and 1 base from J, with 16 bases between. The germline V gene encodes CDR1 MDHEN and CDR2 SYDVKM. The CDR3 has 16 residues. Here the CDR3 DNA reads TGTGCCAGCAGTTACCCTCTTCCACGGGCCCAAGAGACCCAGTACTTC. Amino acids: CASSYPLPRAQETQYF.

The gene calls are TRBV6-2 or TRBV6-3 and TRBJ1-1; perhaps TRBD1 as D (5 bases). Germline V gives CDR1 MNHEY, CDR2 SVGEGT. Trimming shortened V by 6 bases and J by 4 bases, and 15 bases separated the two germline ends. The CDR3 contains 14 residues. CDR3 loop: CASRSTVDGTEAFF. The DNA of the CDR3 is TGTGCCAGCAGATCGACAGTCGACGGCACTGAAGCTTTCTTT.

The chain uses TRBV6-1 and TRBJ1-1; D possibly corresponds to TRBD1 (5 bases). The V end was cut by 6 bases, the J end by 1 base, with 9 bases between. Germline CDR1 and CDR2: MNHNS and SASEGT. CDR3 length: 13 amino acids. Written as DNA, the CDR3 is TGTGCCAGCAGGGGGCGGTCGAACACTGAAGCTTTCTTT. Translated, it gives CASRGRSNTEAFF.

The gene calls are TRBV11-2 and TRBJ1-5; D is perhaps TRBD1 (5 bases). V shed 2 bases and J shed 1 base, with 15 bases lying between them. This CDR3 region has 17 residues. Germline loops: CDR1 SGHAT, CDR2 FQNNGV. Here the CDR3 DNA reads TGTGCCAGCAGCTTAACCCAGGGTGGCGGAAGCAATCAGCCCCAGCATTTT. Its translation is CASSLTQGGGSNQPQHF. The full variable domain, in which reference TRBV11-2 and TRBJ1-5 provide the parts outside the CDR3, is EAGVAQSPRYKIIEKRQSVAFWCNPISGHATLYWYQQILGQGPKLLIQFQNNGVVDDSQLPKDRFSAERLKGVDSTLKIQPAKLEDSAVYLCASSLTQGGGSNQPQHFGDGTRLSIL.

This clonotype was detected only once. The junction departs from germline at one end; a sequencing error may be responsible. This chain uses TRBV19 with TRBJ1-2; TRBD1 might be the D (6 bases). Germline V gives CDR1 LNHDA, CDR2 SQIVND (reference sequence). The CDR3 runs 13 residues. The CDR3 sequence: CASTYRVNHGYTF. The CDR3, as DNA: TGTGCCAGTACTTACAGGGTTAACCATGGCTACACCTTC.